This TCR beta chain was identified in a study of blood T cell repertoires in COVID-19. For the study at large: The analysed material was cDNA or gDNA that came from T cells, B-cell-depleted T cells, or PBMCs.

A Seattle source enrolled patients during active infection and followed them longitudinally. The CDR3 consists of 15 residues. V was trimmed by 2 bases and J by 5 bases, leaving 10 bases between them. Germline V gene lookup returns CDR1 LGHDT and CDR2 YNNKEL (reference sequence). Per the study methods: Estimated nucleated cell counts came from reference gene primer amplification. Here immunoSEQ multiplex PCR was the method, and the copy in TCRdb shows in-frame clones only, minus some. V, J and clone size are taken as reported in that table, and D and trimming were inferred from the DNA itself. The sample contains around 92,000 clones, approximately 79% of which appear only once.

The sequenced sample consisted of peripheral blood. This sequence joins TRBV3-1 (or the pseudogene TRBV3-2) and TRBJ1-6; D is perhaps TRBD1 (6 bases). The TCR was taken from a man aged 65 to 79 with COVID-19, enrolled during active disease. In DNA, the CDR3 is TGTGCCAGCAGCCAAAGCGGACAGAATAATTCACCCCTCCACTTT. The encoded protein is CASSQSGQNNSPLHF.